This TCR beta chain emerged from a study of Graves' ophthalmopathy and Graves' hyperthyroidism. Study in general: There was a collection of peripheral blood at initial diagnosis, before any treatment.

RNA transcripts served as template for amplifying TCR beta CDR3 sequences. An initial RT-PCR round employing HTBI primers preceded a second-round multiplex PCR. TCRdb fed the multiplex PCR reads into MiXCR, producing one record per CDR3 protein. The sample shows about 480,000 distinct CDR3 sequences, 13% to 15% of them seen only once. In donors with ophthalmopathy, activity was moderate-to-severe, with CAS ≥3, NOSPECS ≥4 and duration under 3 months. Points from the study as a whole: Blood samples also showed most expanded thyroid clonotypes exceeding 0.001 frequency.

The germline gives CDR1 SNHLY, CDR2 FYNNEI. Deletions cut 5 bases from V and 4 bases from J, with 11 bases between. The CDR3 has 13 residues. This clonotype has at least ten counts. Its antigen remains unidentified. The chain couples TRBV2 to TRBJ1-1; possible D gene TRBD1, 5 bases. This receptor was obtained from a woman aged 25-40 years with Graves' ophthalmopathy. Sequencing used blood. DNA for the CDR3: TGTGCCAGCAGTCCAGGGAAGGGCACTGAAGCTTTCTTT. Protein sequence: CASSPGKGTEAFF. The whole variable domain, remainder taken from reference TRBV2 and TRBJ1-1, is EPEVTQTPSHQVTQMGQEVILRCVPISNHLYFYWYRQILGQKVEFLVSFYNNEISEKSEIFDDQFSVERPDGSNFTLKIRSTKLEDSAMYFCASSPGKGTEAFFGQGTRLTVV.